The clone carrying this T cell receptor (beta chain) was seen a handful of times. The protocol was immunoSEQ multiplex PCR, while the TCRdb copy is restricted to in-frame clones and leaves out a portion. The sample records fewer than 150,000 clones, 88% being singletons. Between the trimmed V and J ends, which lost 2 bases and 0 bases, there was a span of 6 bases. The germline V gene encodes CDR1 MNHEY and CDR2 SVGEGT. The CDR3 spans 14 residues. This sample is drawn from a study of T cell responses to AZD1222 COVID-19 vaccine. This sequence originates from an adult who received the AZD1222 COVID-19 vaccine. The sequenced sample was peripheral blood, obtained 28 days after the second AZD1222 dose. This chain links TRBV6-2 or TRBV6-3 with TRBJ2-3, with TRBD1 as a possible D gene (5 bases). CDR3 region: CASSYDSSTDTQYF. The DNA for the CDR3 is TGTGCCAGCAGTTACGACAGTAGCACAGATACGCAGTATTTT.